This TCR beta chain was identified in a study of cytomegalovirus exposure and HLA in healthy donors. Study-wide background: Of the donors genotyped, approximately 410 in all, 65% to 90% fell in the Caucasian-associated ancestry cluster. Study-level points and caveats: Confirmation was obtained in vitro that a few CMV-associated chains are specific for CMV antigens.

Deletions cut 2 bases from V and 0 bases from J, with 8 bases between. The CDR3 has 15 residues. Germline loops: CDR1 SGHTA, CDR2 FQGTGA. PCR used 60 Vbeta primers and 13 Jbeta primers. Profiled with immunoSEQ multiplex PCR; TCRdb holds only in-frame clones, not every one. The sample lists fewer than 250,000 clones, 65% to 75% seen once, with about 4.4% in the top ten. This clone has only a few counts. Its target is unknown. This receptor was identified in a man aged 25-45 years in good health and CMV-seropositive. Sequenced sample: PBMCs. The chain is built from TRBV7-3 and TRBJ1-3, with TRBD1 as a possible D gene (5 bases). CDR3: CASSLGGSSGNTIYF. The CDR3, as DNA: TGTGCCAGCAGCTTAGGGGGGTCCTCTGGAAACACCATATATTTT. Complete variable domain (other parts from reference TRBV7-3 and TRBJ1-3): GAGVSQTPSNKVTEKGKYVELRCDPISGHTALYWYRQSLGQGPEFLIYFQGTGAADDSGLPNDRFFAVRPEGSVSTLKIQRTERGDSAVYLCASSLGGSSGNTIYFGEGSWLTVV.